This TCR beta chain was identified in a study of Ad26.COV2.S vaccination and SARS-CoV-2 variants. The method was immunoSEQ multiplex PCR; TCRdb's version includes in-frame clones alone and lacks a portion of them. In the table there are around 370,000 clones, about 90% of which are singletons. For this clone: Its antigen is currently unknown.

Whole-study findings and limits: In TCR breadth and depth analyses, total T cell responses may have been underestimated.

The sequences come from peripheral blood, collected after recovery from COVID-19. The sequence came from a human donor who had recovered from COVID-19.

Here the CDR3 reads CASGAGAYGYTF. CDR3 in DNA: TGTGCCAGCGGAGCAGGGGCCTATGGCTACACCTTC. The V gene is TRBV6-5, the J gene TRBJ1-2, with D possibly matching TRBD1 (6 bases). There are 12 residues in the CDR3. Trimming took off 8 bases at V and 4 bases at J, with 11 bases between the two ends. Germline CDR1 reads MNHEY; CDR2 reads SVGAGI.